This TCR beta chain was found in a study of T-cell memory formation after mild COVID-19. Study background: Largely donor-specific TCR clusters were found.

MiXCR was run by TCRdb on the 5' RACE reads, yielding one entry per CDR3 protein. There are roughly 450,000 distinct CDR3 sequences in the sample; roughly 18% occur only once, and about 12% lies in the top ten. From germline, CDR1 is KGHDR and CDR2 SFDVKD. Losses at the gene ends were 3 bases for V and 6 bases for J; bases not matched to a gene: 2. This CDR3 region has 13 residues. General observations from the study: Contracting clones localized mainly to CM and EM when CD4+ and mainly to EMRA when CD8+. Cross-reactive memory seemingly joined, as some responding clones were found in pre-infection memory.

In the case of this clonotype: Its antigen remains unidentified.

This chain uses TRBV24-1 with TRBJ2-3; 7 nucleotides line up with TRBD1. This sequence originates from an adult woman who had mild COVID-19 (a few samples of this study predate the infection). Cell type and time point are not known. Source material: PBMCs or a T cell subset sorted from them (not recorded which). DNA for the CDR3: TGTGCCACCAGTGATCCACAGGGGGATACGCAGTATTTT. Residues: CATSDPQGDTQYF.